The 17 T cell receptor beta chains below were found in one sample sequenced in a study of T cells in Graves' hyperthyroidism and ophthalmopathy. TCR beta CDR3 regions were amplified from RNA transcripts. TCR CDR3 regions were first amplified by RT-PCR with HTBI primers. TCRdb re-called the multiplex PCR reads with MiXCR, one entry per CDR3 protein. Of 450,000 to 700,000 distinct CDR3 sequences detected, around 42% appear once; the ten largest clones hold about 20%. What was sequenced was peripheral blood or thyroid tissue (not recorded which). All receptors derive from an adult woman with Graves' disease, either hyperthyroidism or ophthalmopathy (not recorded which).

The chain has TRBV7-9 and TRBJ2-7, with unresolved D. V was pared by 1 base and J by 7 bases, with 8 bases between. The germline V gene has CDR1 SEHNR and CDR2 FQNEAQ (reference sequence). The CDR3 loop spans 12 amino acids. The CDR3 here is CASSLGAQEQYF. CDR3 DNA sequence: TGTGCCAGCAGCTTAGGGGCCCAGGAGCAGTACTTC.

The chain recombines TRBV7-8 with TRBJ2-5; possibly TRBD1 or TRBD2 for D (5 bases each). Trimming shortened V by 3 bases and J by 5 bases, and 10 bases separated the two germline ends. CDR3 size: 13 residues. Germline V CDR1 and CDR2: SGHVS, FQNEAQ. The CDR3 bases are TGTGCCAGCAGCTTCCGGGGCGCGGAGACCCAGTACTTC. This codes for CASSFRGAETQYF.

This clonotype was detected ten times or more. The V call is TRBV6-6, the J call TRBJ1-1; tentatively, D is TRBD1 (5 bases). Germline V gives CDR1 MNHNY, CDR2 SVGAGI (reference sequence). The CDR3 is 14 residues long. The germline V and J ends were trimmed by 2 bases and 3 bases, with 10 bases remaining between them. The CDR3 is CASSYAGGDTEAFF. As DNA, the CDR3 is TGTGCCAGCAGTTACGCCGGGGGTGACACTGAAGCTTTCTTT.

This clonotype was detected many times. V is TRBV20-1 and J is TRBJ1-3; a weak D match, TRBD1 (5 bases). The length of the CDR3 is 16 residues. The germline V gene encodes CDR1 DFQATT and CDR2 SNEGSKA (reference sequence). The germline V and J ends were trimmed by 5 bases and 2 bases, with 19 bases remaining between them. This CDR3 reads CSAGREGFGAGNTIYF. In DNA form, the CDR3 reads TGCAGTGCTGGGCGGGAGGGGTTTGGCGCTGGAAACACCATATATTTT.

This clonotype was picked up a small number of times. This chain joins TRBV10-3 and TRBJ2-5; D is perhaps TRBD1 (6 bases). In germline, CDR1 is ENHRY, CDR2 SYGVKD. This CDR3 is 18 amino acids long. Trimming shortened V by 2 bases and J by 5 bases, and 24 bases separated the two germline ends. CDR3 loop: CAISEPTIGQRRFETQYF. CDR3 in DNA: TGTGCCATCAGTGAGCCCACCATAGGACAGAGGAGGTTTGAGACCCAGTACTTC.

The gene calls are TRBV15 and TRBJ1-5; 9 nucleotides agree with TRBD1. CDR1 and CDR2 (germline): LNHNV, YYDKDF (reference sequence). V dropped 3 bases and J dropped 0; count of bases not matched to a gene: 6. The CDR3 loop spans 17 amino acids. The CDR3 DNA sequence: TGTGCCACCAGCAGTTCCGGGACAGGGTTTAGCAATCAGCCCCAGCATTTT. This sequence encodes CATSSSGTGFSNQPQHF.

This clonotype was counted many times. CDR3 nucleotide sequence: TGTGCCACTCCTATGGGGGAGAACACTGAAGCTTTCTTT. It encodes CATPMGENTEAFF. The chain recombines TRBV15 with TRBJ1-1; D perhaps matches TRBD1 (5 bases). CDR1 and CDR2 (germline): LNHNV, YYDKDF (reference sequence). V was shortened by 9 bases and J by 1 base, with 12 bases between the two germline ends. The CDR3 totals 13 residues. The variable domain in full, with the rest retrieved from reference TRBV15 and TRBJ1-1, is DAMVIQNPRYQVTQFGKPVTLSCSQTLNHNVMYWYQQKSSQAPKLLFHYYDKDFNNEADTPDNFQSRRPNTSFCFLDIRSPGLGDTAMYLCATPMGENTEAFFGQGTRLTVV.

The CDR3 here is CATVGGNTGELFF. The CDR3 DNA reads TGTGCCACAGTAGGGGGGAACACCGGGGAGCTGTTTTTT. The chain recombines TRBV6-6 with TRBJ2-2; D is possibly TRBD1 (6 bases). This CDR3 spans 13 amino acids. Germline CDR1 and CDR2: MNHNY and SVGAGI (reference sequence). V lost 10 bases, J lost 1 base, and 10 bases lay in between.

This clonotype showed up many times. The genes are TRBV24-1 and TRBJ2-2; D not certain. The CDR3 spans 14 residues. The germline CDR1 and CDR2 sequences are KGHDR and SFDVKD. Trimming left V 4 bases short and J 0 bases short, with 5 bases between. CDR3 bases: TGTGCCACCAGTGAGTCGGCGAACACCGGGGAGCTGTTTTTT. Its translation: CATSESANTGELFF.

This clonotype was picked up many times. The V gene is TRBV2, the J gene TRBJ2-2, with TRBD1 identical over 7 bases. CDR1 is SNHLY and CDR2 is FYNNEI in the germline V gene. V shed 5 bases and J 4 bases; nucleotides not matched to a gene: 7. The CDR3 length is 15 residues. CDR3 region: CASSRDSTVTGELFF. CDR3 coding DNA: TGTGCCAGCAGTAGGGACAGCACTGTCACCGGGGAGCTGTTTTTT.

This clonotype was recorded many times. CDR3 DNA: TGTGCCAGTAGTATAGATACAGGGGCAGAGCGTCAGCCCCAGCATTTT. This sequence encodes CASSIDTGAERQPQHF. V usage is TRBV19 and J usage is TRBJ1-5, with TRBD1 identical over 7 bases. The CDR3 sequence is 16 residues long. CDR1 and CDR2 from the germline V gene are LNHDA and SQIVND (reference sequence). With 0 bases clipped from V and 6 bases from J, the junction kept 8 bases outside the gene matches.

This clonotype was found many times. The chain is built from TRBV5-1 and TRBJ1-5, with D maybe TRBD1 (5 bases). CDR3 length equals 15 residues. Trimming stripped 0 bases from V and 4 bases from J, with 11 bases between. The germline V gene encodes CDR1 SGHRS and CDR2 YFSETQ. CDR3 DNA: TGCGCCAGCAGCTTGGTATCGGGGGAGAATCAGCCCCAGCATTTT. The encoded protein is CASSLVSGENQPQHF.

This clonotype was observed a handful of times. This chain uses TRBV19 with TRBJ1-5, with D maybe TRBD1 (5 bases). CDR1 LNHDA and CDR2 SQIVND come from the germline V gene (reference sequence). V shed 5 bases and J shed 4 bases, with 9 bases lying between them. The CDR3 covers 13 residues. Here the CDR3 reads CASSREGNQPQHF. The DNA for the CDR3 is TGTGCCAGTAGTCGGGAGGGGAATCAGCCCCAGCATTTT.

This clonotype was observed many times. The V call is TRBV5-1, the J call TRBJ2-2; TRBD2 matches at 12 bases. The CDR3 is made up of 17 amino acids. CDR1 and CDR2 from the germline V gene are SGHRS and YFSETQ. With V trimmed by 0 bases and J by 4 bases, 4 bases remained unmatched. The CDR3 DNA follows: TGCGCCAGCAGCTTGGGACTAGCGGGAGATGGCACCGGGGAGCTGTTTTTT. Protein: CASSLGLAGDGTGELFF.

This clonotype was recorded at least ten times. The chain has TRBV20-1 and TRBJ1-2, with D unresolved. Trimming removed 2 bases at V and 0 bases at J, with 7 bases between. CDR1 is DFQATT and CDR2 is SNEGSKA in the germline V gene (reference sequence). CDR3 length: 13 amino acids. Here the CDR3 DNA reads TGCAGTGCTAGAATGGAAACTAACTATGGCTACACCTTC. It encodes CSARMETNYGYTF.

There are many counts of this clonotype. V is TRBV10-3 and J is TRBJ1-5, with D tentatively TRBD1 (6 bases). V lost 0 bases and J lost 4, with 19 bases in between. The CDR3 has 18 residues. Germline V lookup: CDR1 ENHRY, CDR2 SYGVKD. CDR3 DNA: TGTGCCATCAGTGAGTCGATGATCCCGAGCAGGGGAAATCAGCCCCAGCATTTT. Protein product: CAISESMIPSRGNQPQHF.

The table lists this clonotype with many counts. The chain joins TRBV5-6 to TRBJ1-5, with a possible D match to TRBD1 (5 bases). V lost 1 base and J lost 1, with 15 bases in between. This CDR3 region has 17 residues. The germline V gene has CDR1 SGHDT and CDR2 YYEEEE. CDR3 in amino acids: CASSLMGEGRSNQPQHF. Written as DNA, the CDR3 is TGTGCCAGCAGCTTGATGGGGGAAGGTCGGAGCAATCAGCCCCAGCATTTT.